One and the same sample provided the 19 T cell receptor beta chains below, sequenced in a study of cytomegalovirus exposure and HLA in healthy donors. Profiled with immunoSEQ multiplex PCR; TCRdb holds only in-frame clones, not every one. The sample has 90,000 to 140,000 clones, 70% to 90% seen once; the top ten hold about 4%. The sequencing input was PBMCs. Receptors were obtained from a woman aged 18 to 35 in good health and CMV-seropositive.

The rearrangement uses TRBV19 and TRBJ2-7, with 9 bases aligning to TRBD1. Germline V gene lookup returns CDR1 LNHDA and CDR2 SQIVND (reference sequence). V was clipped by 5 bases and J by 7 bases; unmatched bases: 12. The CDR3 has 15 residues. For the CDR3, the DNA is TGTGCCAGTAGTGGTACAGGGGGCGCATGGGAAGAGCAGTACTTC. Residues: CASSGTGGAWEEQYF.

This chain connects TRBV27 to TRBJ2-3, with D uncertain. The V and J ends lost 4 bases and 2 bases respectively, with 16 bases between them. There are 16 residues in the CDR3. Germline CDR1 is MNHEY and CDR2 is SMNVEV (reference sequence). The CDR3 DNA reads as TGTGCCAGCAGTTCCAAATCCAGATACGACACAGATACGCAGTATTTT. It encodes CASSSKSRYDTDTQYF.

The J gene is TRBJ2-1, the V gene TRBV5-1, with TRBD2 as a possible D gene (5 bases). Trimming stripped 0 bases from V and 0 bases from J, with 10 bases between. This CDR3 region has 16 residues. Germline CDR1 SGHRS, CDR2 YFSETQ. For the CDR3, the DNA is TGCGCCAGCAGCTTGGGCGGACTGAGCTCCTACAATGAGCAGTTCTTC. Protein product: CASSLGGLSSYNEQFF. The full variable domain, in which reference TRBV5-1 and TRBJ2-1 provide the parts outside the CDR3, is KAGVTQTPRYLIKTRGQQVTLSCSPISGHRSVSWYQQTPGQGLQFLFEYFSETQRNKGNFPGRFSGRQFSNSRSEMNVSTLELGDSALYLCASSLGGLSSYNEQFFGPGTRLTVL.

The chain combines TRBV7-3 with TRBJ2-2; possible D gene TRBD1, 5 bases. V was shortened by 4 bases and J by 11 bases, with 14 bases between the two germline ends. Germline CDR1 reads SGHTA; CDR2 reads FQGTGA. This CDR3 is built from 13 residues. CDR3 nucleotides: TGTGCCAGCAGCTCCCTCGACAGCCGTGAGCTGTTTTTT. The encoded protein is CASSSLDSRELFF.

The rearrangement joins TRBV6-5 to TRBJ1-2; 11 positions agree with TRBD1. The germline CDR1 and CDR2 sequences are MNHEY and SVGAGI. V shed 6 bases and J 8 bases; nucleotides not matched to a gene: 8. The CDR3 is 14 residues long. In DNA form, the CDR3 reads TGTGCCAGCAGGAGGACCGGGACAGGGGGGGGCTACACCTTC. Its translation is CASRRTGTGGGYTF.

This clone was picked up one time. The chain carries TRBV6-6 and TRBJ1-6; D is uncertain. V was pared by 7 bases and J by 8 bases, with 12 bases between. The CDR3 is 13 residues long. Germline V CDR1 and CDR2: MNHNY, SVGAGI (reference sequence). The CDR3 sequence: CASTLSNDSPLHF. The CDR3 DNA reads as TGTGCCAGCACCCTAAGTAACGATTCACCCCTCCACTTT.

The CDR3 loop is CASSDTGLSYEQYF. Written as DNA, the CDR3 is TGTGCCAGCAGTGACACAGGGCTATCCTACGAGCAGTACTTC. This chain connects TRBV28 to TRBJ2-7; possibly TRBD1 for D (6 bases). V was cut by 5 bases and J by 1 base, with 12 bases left in between. Germline CDR1 and CDR2: MDHEN and SYDVKM. The CDR3 spans 14 residues.

The rearrangement links TRBV11-3 to TRBJ1-1; D unclear. The CDR3 covers 11 residues. The V end lost 1 base, the J end lost 10 bases, and 7 bases lay between the germline ends. From germline, CDR1 is SGHNT and CDR2 YENEEA. DNA of the CDR3: TGTGCCAGCAGCTTAGGTCAGTCAGCTTTCTTT. It codes for CASSLGQSAFF.

This chain uses TRBV10-3 with TRBJ1-3; D might be TRBD1 (6 bases). Per the germline V gene, CDR1 is ENHRY and CDR2 is SYGVKD. Trimming left V 3 bases short and J 0 bases short, with 18 bases between. CDR3 length: 18 residues. The CDR3 protein is CAISEVGQPNYSGNTIYF. The CDR3 region has the DNA TGTGCCATCAGTGAAGTAGGACAGCCCAACTACTCTGGAAACACCATATATTTT.

The CDR3 sequence: CASSQGQFSRKRSEQYF. As DNA, the CDR3 is TGTGCCAGCAGCCAAGGACAGTTCTCCAGAAAGAGATCGGAGCAGTACTTC. The chain combines TRBV4-2 with TRBJ2-7; perhaps TRBD1 as D (5 bases). Germline V gene sequence: CDR1 LGHNA, CDR2 YNFKEQ. V was pared by 1 base and J by 7 bases, with 23 bases between. The CDR3 totals 17 residues.

Here the CDR3 DNA reads TGTGCCAGCAGCGTCGCCAGGACCGGGACAGGTCTGGCCGGGGAGCTGTTTTTT. Translation gives CASSVARTGTGLAGELFF. The genes are TRBV9 and TRBJ2-2; 8 nucleotides agree with TRBD1. The CDR3 covers 18 residues. The V segment lost 2 bases and the J segment 6 bases; nucleotides outside the gene matches: 15. Germline V CDR1 and CDR2: SGDLS, YYNGEE.

This chain uses TRBV12-5 with TRBJ2-7; D is possibly TRBD2 (6 bases). Trimming removed 6 bases from V and 0 bases from J, with 12 bases in between. The germline V gene has CDR1 LGHNT and CDR2 FRNRAP. The CDR3 is 14 residues long. The CDR3 region has the DNA TGTGCTAGTGGCCGGGACTCACGCTCCTACGAGCAGTACTTC. The encoded protein is CASGRDSRSYEQYF.

This rearrangement joins TRBV7-6 to TRBJ1-5, with 8 positions matching TRBD1. CDR3 length: 15 residues. Trimming at V came to 5 bases and at J to 6 bases, leaving 9 bases not matched to a gene. Germline loops: CDR1 SGHVS, CDR2 FNYEAQ. The CDR3 nucleotides read TGTGCCAGCAGCCTGCGAGACAGGGGAAGTCAGCCCCAGCATTTT. Protein sequence: CASSLRDRGSQPQHF.

The rearrangement uses TRBV5-1 and TRBJ2-1; possible D gene TRBD1, 5 bases. CDR1 is SGHRS, CDR2 YFSETQ, per germline. This CDR3 has 15 residues. Trimming stripped 4 bases from V and 0 bases from J, with 11 bases between. The CDR3: CASSPQGNSYNEQFF. The CDR3 nucleotides read TGCGCCAGCAGCCCCCAGGGCAACTCCTACAATGAGCAGTTCTTC.

J is TRBJ2-5 and V is TRBV29-1; D remains ambiguous. Between the trimmed V and J ends, which lost 8 bases and 5 bases, there was a span of 15 bases. This CDR3 has 12 amino acids. CDR1 is SQVTM, CDR2 ANQGSEA, per germline. Written as DNA, the CDR3 is TGCAGCCCCGTGGGCCCCCGGGAGACCCAGTACTTC. Protein sequence: CSPVGPRETQYF.

V gene TRBV7-9 combines with J gene TRBJ2-5; maybe TRBD1 (5 bases). The length of the CDR3 is 14 residues. V lost 6 bases and J 5 bases, leaving 16 bases between the germline ends. Looked up from germline, CDR1 is SEHNR and CDR2 is FQNEAQ (reference sequence). The CDR3, as DNA: TGTGCCAGCAGATTAAGCAGGGTTGGGGAGACCCAGTACTTC. Protein sequence: CASRLSRVGETQYF.

V gene TRBV29-1 combines with J gene TRBJ1-1, with a tentative D call TRBD1 (5 bases). The V gene's germline CDR1 is SQVTM and CDR2 ANQGSEA. V was cut by 0 bases and J by 2 bases, with 10 bases left in between. The CDR3 contains 14 residues. The CDR3 sequence is CSVEEQQDNTEAFF. CDR3 nucleotides: TGCAGCGTTGAAGAACAACAGGACAACACTGAAGCTTTCTTT.

This clone was observed a single time. This chain links TRBV5-1 with TRBJ2-3, with D maybe TRBD1 (6 bases). Germline V gene lookup returns CDR1 SGHRS and CDR2 YFSETQ. This CDR3 region has 15 residues. V was shortened by 9 bases and J by 3 bases, with 20 bases between the two germline ends. DNA for the CDR3: TGCGCCACCACATTACAGGGTCCCACTACAGATACGCAGTATTTT. This sequence encodes CATTLQGPTTDTQYF.

This chain connects TRBV4-1 to TRBJ2-1; the D gene is possibly TRBD2 (6 bases). The V gene lost 4 bases and the J gene lost 8 bases, with 24 bases spanning the gap. This CDR3 spans 17 amino acids. CDR1 is MGHRA, CDR2 YSYEKL, per germline. CDR3 DNA: TGCGCCAGCAGCCCCCAGAAGTCGGGAGTCCGTAGCGATGAGCAGTTCTTC. Residues: CASSPQKSGVRSDEQFF.